This TCR beta chain came from a study of post-analysis software for immune sequencing data. About this clonotype: Its antigen remains unknown.

Trimming removed 5 bases from V and 6 bases from J; junction bases left unmatched: 9. The CDR3 spans 14 residues. Findings of the study overall: Same-batch preparations were strongly co-clustered by F measure. In patients, TRBV5-6, TRBV5-1 and TRBV20-1 belonged to five TRBV segments found more frequently than in controls.

The TCR beta cDNA libraries contained unique molecular identifiers. Each CDR3 protein gets one entry after TCRdb re-called the PCR reads with MiXCR. The profile shows some 700,000 distinct CDR3 sequences, 59% of them singletons. The clonotype originates from a girl aged 2 to 9 with multiple sclerosis. Sequenced sample: blood. V and J are TRBV12-3 or TRBV12-4 and TRBJ1-2; 7 nucleotides match TRBD1. The DNA for the CDR3 is TGTGCCAGCAGTGCGGACAGGATGTACGATGGCTACACCTTC. Its translation: CASSADRMYDGYTF.